The T cell receptor (beta chain) under discussion was sequenced for a study of regulatory T cells in long-lasting Graves disease. Notes on the study in general: The sample size was small, and this may have reduced accuracy. Whereas new patients shared about a thousand public clonotypes, persistent patients shared more, at under 3,500.

iRepertoire HTBI primers and Arm-PCR of CDR3 regions built TCR beta libraries. TCRdb used MiXCR to reprocess the multiplex PCR reads, holding one entry per CDR3 protein. Of around 230,000 distinct CDR3 sequences listed, about 16% are singletons. Time point meaning: newly diagnosed GD, antithyroid drugs for less than 3 months. Isolated PBMC RNA provided the starting material for the TCR library. It was by American Thyroid Association guidelines that Graves' disease was diagnosed. The patients were enrolled through endocrinology in Xi'an, China. This clonotype has ten or more counts. The target antigen is unknown. CDR3 length: 13 residues. The ends were cut back, 1 base at V and 6 bases at J, with 6 bases in the middle.

Sequenced material: peripheral blood mononuclear cells (PBMCs), taken at new diagnosis, from a patient treated with antithyroid drugs. V and J are TRBV12-3 or TRBV12-4 and TRBJ2-2; D unclear. The TCR sequence derives from a female donor with Graves disease. CDR3 in amino acids: CASSLGGAGELFF. The CDR3 DNA reads TGTGCCAGCAGTTTAGGGGGTGCCGGGGAGCTGTTTTTT.